The clone carrying this T cell receptor beta chain was found many times. Its antigen remains unidentified. The record originates from a study of graft-versus-host responses after intestinal transplantation. General observations from the study: The study associated peak circulating GvH clone levels with early post-transplant HvG declines. Detection of GvH clones occurred in recipient marrow, and some had their first appearance in ileum or blood. High graft-versus-host to host-versus-graft T cell clonal ratios marked allografts of patients with graft-donor macrochimerism.

The table came from immunoSEQ multiplex PCR; TCRdb's copy has only in-frame clones and leaves some out. The sample includes some 82,000 clones, roughly 91% seen only once; the top ten take around 8%. Trimming left V 4 bases short and J 7 bases short, with 17 bases between. This CDR3 has 14 amino acids. Germline-derived CDR1 and CDR2 are SGHKS and YYEKEE (reference sequence). The rearrangement links TRBV5-5 to TRBJ1-1; unclear D gene. The sequencing used unstimulated CD8+ T cells sorted from spleen or lymph node cells, collected before transplant. This sequence originates from a human donor who was the organ donor for an intestinal transplant. The CDR3 is CASSATPGLDEAFF. The CDR3 DNA is TGTGCCAGCAGCGCCACGCCGGGTTTGGATGAAGCTTTCTTT.